The 18 T cell receptor beta chains below all came from one sample that was sequenced in a study of blood T cell repertoires in COVID-19. Clones were sequenced by immunoSEQ multiplex PCR, and TCRdb holds only the in-frame ones, with some missing. The data show 200,000 to 250,000 clones, roughly 89% seen once. Material: peripheral blood. The source is a man aged 55 to 69 who had recovered from COVID-19.

This clone turned up a few times. V gene TRBV7-2 combines with J gene TRBJ2-1, with TRBD1 matching 7 bases. V was pared by 8 bases and J by 0 bases, with 10 bases of the junction left unmatched. Germline lookup yields CDR1 SGHTA and CDR2 FQGNSA. The CDR3 covers 16 residues. The CDR3 loop is CASGPSRTGSYNEQFF. CDR3 DNA sequence: TGTGCCAGCGGTCCTTCTAGGACAGGCTCCTACAATGAGCAGTTCTTC.

The J gene is TRBJ2-5, the V gene TRBV7-9; D not certain. Germline V lookup: CDR1 SEHNR, CDR2 FQNEAQ (reference sequence). V was trimmed by 1 base and J by 7 bases, leaving 16 bases between them. This CDR3 has 15 residues. This chain's CDR3 is CASSLETGGFATQYF. DNA for the CDR3: TGTGCCAGCAGCTTAGAGACTGGTGGATTCGCGACCCAGTACTTC. The full variable domain, rest sourced from reference TRBV7-9 and TRBJ2-5, is DTGVSQNPRHKITKRGQNVTFRCDPISEHNRLYWYRQTLGQGPEFLTYFQNEAQLEKSRLLSDRFSAERPKGSFSTLEIQRTEQGDSAMYLCASSLETGGFATQYFGPGTRLLVL.

This chain links TRBV28 with TRBJ1-1; D is possibly TRBD1 (6 bases). Germline CDR1 reads MDHEN; CDR2 reads SYDVKM. V dropped 4 bases and J dropped 2 bases, with 17 bases sitting between them. The CDR3 is 16 residues long. The CDR3 here is CASSSPSQTGNTEAFF. The CDR3, as DNA: TGTGCCAGCAGTTCACCTAGTCAGACAGGTAACACTGAAGCTTTCTTT.

This chain connects TRBV11-2 to TRBJ1-1; D is undetermined. This CDR3 is 12 amino acids long. Trimming took 2 bases from V and 7 from J, leaving 8 bases between them. Germline V CDR1 and CDR2: SGHAT, FQNNGV. CDR3 coding DNA: TGTGCCAGCAGCTTACGGGTACGTGAAGCTTTCTTT. The encoded protein is CASSLRVREAFF.

CDR3 sequence (DNA): TGTGCCAGCAGCCCCACCGTGGACGGGGCGGGGTTCGGGGAGCTGTTTTTT. Its protein is CASSPTVDGAGFGELFF. This chain uses TRBV7-2 with TRBJ2-2, with D possibly matching TRBD2 (6 bases). The CDR3 has 17 residues. From germline, CDR1 is SGHTA and CDR2 FQGNSA. Trimming removed 5 bases at V and 7 bases at J, with 23 bases between.

This chain joins TRBV3-1 (or the pseudogene TRBV3-2) and TRBJ1-3; D perhaps matches TRBD1 (6 bases). The CDR3 loop spans 14 amino acids. Germline V gives CDR1 LGHDT, CDR2 YNNKEL (reference sequence). The V gene lost 4 bases and the J gene lost 4 bases, with 11 bases spanning the gap. The CDR3 reads CASSPQGSGNTIYF. CDR3 nucleotide sequence: TGTGCCAGCAGCCCACAGGGTTCCGGAAACACCATATATTTT.

The chain is built from TRBV5-4 and TRBJ1-1; TRBD1 matches at 7 bases. The CDR3 covers 12 residues. After removal of 4 bases from V and 6 bases from J, the junction contained 3 bases not matched to a gene. CDR1 and CDR2 from the germline V gene are SGHNT and YYREEE (reference sequence). The CDR3 DNA reads as TGTGCCAGCAGCCAAGACAGGGCTGAAGCTTTCTTT. Translated, it gives CASSQDRAEAFF.

The chain combines TRBV5-4 with TRBJ2-3, with TRBD2 as a possible D gene (6 bases). Germline CDR1 is SGHNT and CDR2 is YYREEE (reference sequence). Trimming pared 5 bases from V and 2 bases from J, leaving 15 bases between. The CDR3 totals 15 residues. The CDR3 bases are TGTGCCAGCAGTCCTTCCGGGAGACCCACAGATACGCAGTATTTT. Translating it yields CASSPSGRPTDTQYF.

The chain has TRBV4-2 and TRBJ1-2; D might be TRBD1 (6 bases). Trimming left V 2 bases short and J 1 base short, with 8 bases between. The CDR3 sequence is 14 residues long. Germline V CDR1 and CDR2: LGHNA, YNFKEQ. DNA of the CDR3: TGTGCCAGCAGCCAAATACAGGGTAACTATGGCTACACCTTC. Its translation: CASSQIQGNYGYTF.

The J gene is TRBJ2-7, the V gene TRBV7-2; D may be TRBD2 (5 bases). The CDR3 runs to 16 residues. CDR1 SGHTA and CDR2 FQGNSA come from the germline V gene. V was cut by 2 bases and J by 0 bases, with 14 bases left in between. The CDR3 spells CASSLTSSGRSYEQYF. In DNA, the CDR3 is TGTGCCAGCAGCTTAACGAGCAGCGGACGCTCCTACGAGCAGTACTTC.

J is TRBJ1-6 and V is TRBV5-6, with 9 bases matching TRBD1. This CDR3 comprises 14 residues. V lost 2 bases, J lost 13 bases, and 7 bases stayed unmatched. CDR1 and CDR2 (germline): SGHDT, YYEEEE. In DNA form, the CDR3 reads TGTGCCAGCAGCTTTGGGACAGGGAAGATTCCCCTCCACTTT. It encodes CASSFGTGKIPLHF.

This clone was seen only once. This rearrangement joins TRBV10-3 to TRBJ2-3; D is ambiguous. The germline gives CDR1 ENHRY, CDR2 SYGVKD. CDR3 length: 14 amino acids. Between the trimmed V and J ends, which lost 4 bases and 3 bases, there was a span of 11 bases. CDR3 residues: CAISGEISTDTQYF. The CDR3, as DNA: TGTGCCATCAGTGGAGAGATATCGACAGATACGCAGTATTTT.

This clone came up many times. This rearrangement joins TRBV4-1 to TRBJ2-5, with 10 bases aligning to TRBD2. The CDR3 spans 15 residues. The J segment lost 5 bases and the V segment lost 4 bases, leaving 7 bases of the junction unmatched. Germline V lookup: CDR1 MGHRA, CDR2 YSYEKL. In DNA form, the CDR3 reads TGCGCCAGCAGCCCCAGCGGGAGGGTGGGGGAGACCCAGTACTTC. Its translation is CASSPSGRVGETQYF.

The V gene is TRBV7-2, the J gene TRBJ2-1; the D gene is possibly TRBD1 (5 bases). CDR3 length equals 14 residues. V lost 5 bases, J lost 5 bases, and 13 bases lay in between. Germline-derived CDR1 and CDR2 are SGHTA and FQGNSA. The CDR3 DNA reads TGTGCCAGCAGCCTCGGACAAACCAACAATGAGCAGTTCTTC. Its protein is CASSLGQTNNEQFF. Using reference TRBV7-2 and TRBJ2-1 for the parts outside the CDR3, the full variable domain is GAGVSQSPSNKVTEKGKDVELRCDPISGHTALYWYRQSLGQGLEFLIYFQGNSAPDKSGLPSDRFSAERTGGSVSTLTIQRTQQEDSAVYLCASSLGQTNNEQFFGPGTRLTVL.

The chain is built from TRBV6-5 and TRBJ2-3, with 10 bases aligning to TRBD1. With V trimmed by 5 bases and J by 11 bases, 13 bases remained unmatched. The CDR3 is made up of 15 amino acids. The germline V gene has CDR1 MNHEY and CDR2 SVGAGI. In DNA form, the CDR3 reads TGTGCCAGCAGTCACAGGACAGGGGGTGAGTCTGGGCAGTATTTT. It is translated as CASSHRTGGESGQYF.

This clone was found once. The chain recombines TRBV19 with TRBJ1-2; D is ambiguous. The V and J ends lost 3 bases and 9 bases respectively, with 17 bases between them. Germline V gene lookup returns CDR1 LNHDA and CDR2 SQIVND (reference sequence). The CDR3 length is 14 residues. As DNA, the CDR3 is TGTGCCAGTAGTATCCTGACTGGTTCTTCCCGCTACACCTTC. This codes for CASSILTGSSRYTF.

This chain joins TRBV6-2 or TRBV6-3 and TRBJ1-5; no clear D gene. This CDR3 is 14 amino acids long. V lost 0 bases to trimming and J lost 5 bases, with 8 bases between them. Per the germline V gene, CDR1 is MNHEY and CDR2 is SVGEGT. In DNA form, the CDR3 reads TGTGCCAGCAGTTACTCGGGCAACCATCAGCCCCAGCATTTT. Translating gives CASSYSGNHQPQHF.

The J gene is TRBJ1-5, the V gene TRBV6-2 or TRBV6-3, with 8 bases that match TRBD1. Germline V lookup: CDR1 MNHEY, CDR2 SVGEGT. The CDR3 is 16 residues long. The V and J ends lost 3 bases and 5 bases, in that order; junction bases with no gene match: 9. CDR3 bases: TGTGCCAGCAGTTATAGGCTGACAGGGGCACATCAGCCCCAGCATTTT. It is translated as CASSYRLTGAHQPQHF.